This T cell receptor beta chain was identified in a study of control samples from healthy donors and cancer patients. Data came from immunoSEQ multiplex PCR; TCRdb stores just in-frame clones and leaves some out. The data hold some 120,000 clones, with 85% to 90% observed a single time. V shed 0 bases and J shed 8 bases, with 7 bases lying between them. Germline values: CDR1 LGHDT, CDR2 YNNKEL (reference sequence). CDR3 length equals 12 residues. The receptor's source is a woman in her 70s in good health. The chain joins TRBV3-1 (or the pseudogene TRBV3-2) to TRBJ1-2; D remains ambiguous. The specimen sequenced was blood. The CDR3 DNA sequence: TGTGCCAGCAGCCAAGATCGAGGAGGCTACACCTTC. Protein: CASSQDRGGYTF.